This T cell receptor beta chain was recorded in a study of cytomegalovirus exposure and HLA in healthy donors. Across the whole study: Inside one of the first data releases sat about 85 million unique TCRs taken from HLA-typed donors.

Overall study findings and caveats: Segments of the TCR beta V type were, in most cases, productive about 87% or about 30% of the time in an earlier analysis.

This CDR3 is built from 16 residues. CDR1 is MNHEY and CDR2 is SVGAGI in the germline V gene. V was pared by 0 bases and J by 4 bases, with 7 bases of the junction left unmatched. Concerning this clone itself: Its antigen is currently unknown.

The PCR used 60 Vbeta and 13 Jbeta primers. Libraries were prepared by immunoSEQ multiplex PCR; TCRdb keeps only in-frame clonotypes and omits some of them. Of about 240,000 clones detected, 70% to 90% appear once; the ten largest clones hold 0.2% to 0.3%. The origin of this receptor is a girl aged 2-10 years in good health and CMV-seronegative. Sequenced: PBMCs. J is TRBJ2-7 and V is TRBV6-5; 9 bases line up with TRBD1. CDR3 sequence reads: CASSYSTGGALYEQYF. DNA of the CDR3: TGTGCCAGCAGTTACTCGACAGGGGGAGCGTTATACGAGCAGTACTTC.